What follows is one TCR beta chain and its context. The antigen remains undetermined. This specimen belongs to a study of T cell responses to AZD1222 COVID-19 vaccine. At the level of the study: Second-dose intervals near 4 or 12 weeks were combined.

Study-level results: Clonal diversity was possibly underestimated, and white British individuals and females predominated among donors.

The CDR3 has 16 amino acids. V shed 0 bases and J shed 0 bases, with 10 bases lying between them. CDR1 is LGHNA and CDR2 is YNFKEQ in the germline V gene. Only in-frame clones appear in the TCRdb table, and some are missing; sequencing was by immunoSEQ multiplex PCR. The data hold some 180,000 clones, with about nine tenths observed a single time. The source is an adult in good health. The rearrangement uses TRBV4-2 and TRBJ2-3; D may be TRBD2 (5 bases). The input for sequencing was peripheral blood, taken on day 0 of AZD1222 vaccination. The CDR3 DNA sequence: TGTGCCAGCAGCCAAGAACCGGGATCCAGCACAGATACGCAGTATTTT. This sequence encodes CASSQEPGSSTDTQYF.